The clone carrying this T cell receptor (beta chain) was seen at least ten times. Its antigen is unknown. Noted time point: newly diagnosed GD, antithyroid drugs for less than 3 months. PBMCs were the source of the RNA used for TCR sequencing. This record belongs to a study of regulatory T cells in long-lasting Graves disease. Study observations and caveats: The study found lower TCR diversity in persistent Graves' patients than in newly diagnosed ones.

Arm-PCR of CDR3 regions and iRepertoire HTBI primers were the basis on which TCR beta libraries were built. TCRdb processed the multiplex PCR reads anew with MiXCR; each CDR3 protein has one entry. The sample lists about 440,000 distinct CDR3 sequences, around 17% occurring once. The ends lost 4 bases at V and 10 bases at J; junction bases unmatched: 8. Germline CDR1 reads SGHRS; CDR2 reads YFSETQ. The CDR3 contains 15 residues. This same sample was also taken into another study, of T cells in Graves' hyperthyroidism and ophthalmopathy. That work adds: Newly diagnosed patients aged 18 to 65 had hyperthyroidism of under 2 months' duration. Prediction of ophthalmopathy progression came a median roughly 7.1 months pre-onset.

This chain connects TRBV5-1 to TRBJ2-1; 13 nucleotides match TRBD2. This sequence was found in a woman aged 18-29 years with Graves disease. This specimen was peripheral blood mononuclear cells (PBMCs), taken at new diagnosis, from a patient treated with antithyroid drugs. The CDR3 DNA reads TGCGCCAGCAGCATAGGGACTAGCGGGACCCGGGAGCAGTTCTTC. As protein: CASSIGTSGTREQFF.